The clone carrying this T cell receptor beta chain was counted ten times or more. Its antigen is not identified. This sample was taken from a study of neurological immune-mediated disorders. The study, taken as a whole, reports: None of the CDR3 amino acid sequences found in expanded clones was shared across subjects. This suggests that the TCR-beta repertoires were private in all groups. Expansion of TCR clones was greatest in HTLV-1-associated myelopathy and smallest in multiple sclerosis, where it fell below that of healthy controls.

MiXCR was run by TCRdb on the 5' RACE reads, yielding one entry per CDR3 protein. The repertoire has 70,000 to 95,000 distinct CDR3 sequences, roughly 15% of them found once; the top ten carry roughly 7.3%. From 2 million PBMCs stored at -80 C, the unsorted libraries were generated. This CDR3 has 15 residues. Germline V gene lookup returns CDR1 SGHTA and CDR2 FQGNSA. The V end lost 3 bases, the J end lost 4 bases, and 15 bases lay between the germline ends. This receptor was identified in a woman in her forties or fifties in good health. The chain recombines TRBV7-2 with TRBJ1-2; D gene unclear. Sequenced sample: PBMCs. The CDR3 sequence is CASSLFPAGSYGYTF. In DNA form, the CDR3 reads TGTGCCAGCAGCTTGTTCCCCGCGGGTAGCTATGGCTACACCTTC.